What follows describes a single T cell receptor beta chain. The antigen this receptor binds is unknown. Base qualities are not at hand, and no much larger clone is one base apart. The entry originates in a study of hypomethylating agent response in myelodysplastic syndrome (dated by TCRdb to 2020 to 2023). About the investigation overall: The hypomethylating agents azacitidine (about 75% of the 11) or decitabine (3 of 11) were used to treat the patients. Among the myelodysplastic syndrome patients in the cohort, several were male and 2 were female. A mean patient age of around 70 +/- 6 years was recorded, and a diploid cytogenetic profile was observed most commonly. The mutation found most frequently was TET2, which appeared in about 50% of the 11 patients. Six or seven patients responded with complete response or hematologic improvement, and roughly five patients were non-responders. Complete response or hematologic improvement counted as response, and patients meeting neither criterion were classed as non-responders.

V sheds 7 bases and J sheds 2 bases, leaving 11 bases between their ends. Via the germline V gene, CDR1 is SNHLY and CDR2 FYNNEI. The CDR3 goes from the cysteine to the phenylalanine over 13 residues. The CDR3 DNA has 39 bases and is translated from base 1. Study-wide findings and limitations: After hypomethylating agent treatment, no significant change in richness, rarefaction diversity or clonality was seen, either across all patients or within response groups. Only about a dozen patients were analyzed, making the cohort small. Responders more often showed novel clonotypes emerging, while non-responders displayed more contracted clonotypes after treatment. Age matching of healthy control donors to MDS patients was not performed, and the MDS versus healthy comparison could have been impacted by this lack of age matching. Whether the shared GLIPH2 clusters possibly recognize novel MDS antigens was not confirmed and still needs to be tested experimentally.

The receptor library was made with the immunoSEQ multiplex PCR assay. Each sample was run at survey resolution as two replicates of roughly 200 ng apiece, for a total of about 400 ng of DNA. The hsTCRB kit detected rearranged TCRB sequences in genomic DNA using multiplex PCR primers targeting V and J genes. In the first PCR, the CDR3 region was amplified for roughly 30 cycles with the QIAGEN Multiplex PCR Kit. Sample barcodes and Illumina adapters were attached to each replicate during a second PCR lasting 7 to 9 cycles. A QuantStudio 6 together with the KAPA library quantification kit was used to quantify the pooled libraries. Approximately 16 pM of pooled libraries were sequenced on an Illumina MiSeq with 156-cycle single-end reads and a 15-cycle index read. Regarding the original processing steps: Of roughly 170,000 unique clonotypes, approximately 1.8% were flagged by VDJdb annotation as previously reported viral-epitope-specific. The immunoSEQ Data Assistant and immunoSEQ Analyzer converted raw reads into normalized, annotated TCRB repertoires. Clonotypes were analyzed with the immunarch R package version 0.6.5 and BioAnalyzer. Before richness was estimated, every repertoire was downsampled to the clone count of the smallest repertoire. Clonotypes were categorized as expanded, contracted or novel by Fisher's exact tests, where a novel clonotype had zero frequency before treatment. GLIPH2 clustered significantly changed CDR3 beta sequences using simulation_depth=1000 and kmer_min_depth=3, excluding CDR3s shorter than five residues. TCRdb holds this immuneACCESS table with in-frame rearrangements only. Some clones are missing; in checked studies, unresolved V genes explain under half, and the rest has no known cause. That table furnishes V, J and clone size, whereas the DNA furnished D and trimming. For this sample there are 1,600 or so clones; around 80% appear just once. Approximately 17% of the sample comes from the top ten.

T-cell subsets were not sorted, so the analysis was performed on bulk bone marrow. TCR beta CDR3 regions were immunosequenced from bone marrow of about a dozen myelodysplastic syndrome patients before and after hypomethylating agent therapy. To track the repertoire longitudinally, every patient provided one baseline bone marrow along with two to three bone marrows taken at different post-treatment timepoints. Whole bone marrow served as the source for genomic DNA extraction, with DNA quality checked using TapeStation, NanoDrop OneC and PicoGreen assays. The chain joins TRBV2 to TRBJ2-5; too little of a D gene remains to name it. This sequence was found in a human donor with myelodysplastic syndrome. The sample in question was bone marrow, obtained before or after starting hypomethylating agent treatment for myelodysplastic syndrome (not recorded which). This receptor has the CDR3 CASNELAQETQYF. The bases read TGTGCCAGCAACGAGTTAGCTCAAGAGACCCAGTACTTC.